What follows describes a single T cell receptor beta chain. Per germline, CDR1 KGHSH and CDR2 LQKENI. The germline V and J ends were trimmed by 3 bases and 4 bases, with 13 bases remaining between them. This CDR3 contains 15 residues. These data are taken from a study of preoperative IRX-2 immunotherapy in early breast cancer. TCRdb's table, derived via immunoSEQ multiplex PCR, lists solely in-frame clones and lacks some. The sample shows about 33,000 clones, roughly 91% of them seen only once. Stated treatment: preoperative locoregional IRX-2 cytokine immunotherapy. Samples came from a phase Ib trial of preoperative locoregional IRX-2 cytokine immunotherapy.

The sample here was tumor tissue, taken after IRX-2 immunotherapy. This clonotype was sampled from a human donor with breast cancer. The chain is built from TRBV18 and TRBJ1-3; D might be TRBD1 (6 bases). Here the CDR3 DNA reads TGTGCCAGCTCACCCCAACAGGGAGAGGGAAACACCATATATTTT. It encodes CASSPQQGEGNTIYF.